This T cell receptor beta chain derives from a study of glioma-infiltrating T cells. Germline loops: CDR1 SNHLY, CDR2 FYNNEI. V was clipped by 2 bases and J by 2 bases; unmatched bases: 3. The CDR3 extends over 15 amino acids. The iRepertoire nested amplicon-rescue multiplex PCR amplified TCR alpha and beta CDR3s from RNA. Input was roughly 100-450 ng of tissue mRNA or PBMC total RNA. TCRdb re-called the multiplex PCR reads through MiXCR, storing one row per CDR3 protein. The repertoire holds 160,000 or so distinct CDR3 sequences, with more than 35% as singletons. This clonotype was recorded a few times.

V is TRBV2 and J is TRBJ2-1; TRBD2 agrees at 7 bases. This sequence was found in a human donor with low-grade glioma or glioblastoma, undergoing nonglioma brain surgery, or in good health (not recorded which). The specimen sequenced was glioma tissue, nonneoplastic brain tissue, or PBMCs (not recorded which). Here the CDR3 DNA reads TGTGCCAGCAGTGAATCGCTAGCGGCCTACAATGAGCAGTTCTTC. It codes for CASSESLAAYNEQFF.